Sequencing of this T cell receptor beta chain was carried out in a study of coeliac disease (dated by TCRdb to 2022 to 2024). Regarding the research as a whole: Coeliac patients were categorised as having newly diagnosed active disease, refractory coeliac disease type I, or disease controlled by a gluten-free diet. Because high-resolution HLA typing was not available, biased TRBV7-2 usage was examined as a proof of principle. Next-generation sequencing of rearranged TRB and TRG CDR3 regions was applied to small intestinal lymphocyte fractions from coeliac and non-coeliac patients. The study set out to describe the TR repertoires of small intestinal T cells in active coeliac disease, refractory type I coeliac disease, and coeliac disease treated with a gluten-free diet. Of the 30 or so patients in the full study, 22 had coeliac disease confirmed by serology and 8 were controls with non-small intestinal disorders. TRB sequencing succeeded for samples from just over 26 subjects, including 24 paired bulk unsorted intraepithelial and lamina propria cell samples.

At the junction V is shortened by 3 bases and J by 8 bases, with 14 bases in between. CDR1 and CDR2 were assigned from the germline V gene as SGHDN and FVKESK. Spanning cysteine to phenylalanine, the CDR3 consists of 14 amino acids. Of the read, only the CDR3 DNA is kept; its 42 bases are in frame from base 1. Aliquots of hundreds of thousands of cells were frozen in DMSO/FBS in liquid nitrogen, and a single aliquot per fraction was used for sequencing. Every one of the 30 study patients had an endoscopy and a small intestinal biopsy. Lamina propria cells were released by collagenase digestion of the biopsy tissue left over after intraepithelial cell isolation. Genomic DNA was extracted from frozen unsorted cell fractions using the Qiagen DNeasy blood extraction kit. The library was made by the immunoSEQ multiplex PCR assay. Using reverse primers that targeted J gene segments together with forward primers that targeted V gene segments, the TR loci were amplified in a multiplexed PCR. Amplified CDR3 regions were sequenced on the Illumina HiSeq System. Per the source publication's procedure: A nearest-neighbour algorithm merged closely related reads to remove PCR and sequencing errors and collapse data into unique sequences. Each repertoire was summarised by clonality and by T cell density, with T cell density defined as TR molecules per amount of genomic DNA input. Public TRs were defined as CDR3 amino acid sequences in at least 80% of unsorted samples, then tested for differential abundance between coeliac and control samples. Each lamina propria sample was queried against a list of a few hundred published gliadin-specific TRB sequences. Disease-group differences in clonality and density were tested with Kruskal-Wallis tests followed by Dunn post-tests. TCRdb carries this immuneACCESS record with in-frame sequences only. Its versions omit some clonotypes, under half of them owing to an unresolved V gene in the studies checked, with the rest unexplained. V and J calls and clone size follow that table, whereas D and trimming were derived from the DNA. The sample table shows roughly 4,700 clones, and roughly 65% are seen once. The biggest ten clones account for about 15% of the sample.

Points the paper makes about the study in general: Lower clonality than in controls was observed in the TRB and TRG repertoires of active coeliac intraepithelial and lamina propria samples, suggesting that diverse T cells were recruited. The approach was considered by the authors to be unsuitable for unbiased detection of gliadin-specific T cells, as gliadin-specific T cells are scarce and rarely shared between patients. TRB repertoires were largely private; most amino acid sequences were unique to one sample, and V-gene usage did not differ significantly by disease group. Published gliadin-specific TRB sequences appeared in about 50% of the 18 coeliac lamina propria samples but only 1 of 6 controls. Cross-contamination between compartments was possible, because separating intraepithelial cells from lamina propria cells did not produce high-purity fractions.

Points on this clone: Its binding antigen is unknown. Base qualities were left out, and no much larger clone turns up one base away.

Sequenced input: lymphocytes from the gut lamina propria. Reading the label with the study, this specimen's cell subset or site is: lamina propria cell (LPC) fraction of small intestinal biopsy. The V gene is TRBV14 and the J gene is TRBJ2-1; the D gene cannot be resolved reliably. The receptor comes from a woman in her thirties or forties. The DNA sequence is given as TGTGCCAGCAGCCAGGTCTACCCCGGTCATGAGCAGTTCTTC. Translated, this is CASSQVYPGHEQFF.